These 32 T cell receptor beta chains were sequenced from one sample in a study of human T cells and chemical hapten exposure. TCRdb independently ran MiXCR on the RACE reads; one entry per CDR3 protein. The table lists fewer than 300,000 distinct CDR3 sequences, 8.6% of them singletons. The time point was: pre-sensitization, week 0. Treatment denoted: therapeutic diphenylcyclopropenone sensitization with weekly scalp DPC. This specimen consisted of whole blood, obtained in connection with sensitization to the hapten diphenylcyclopropenone (DPC). Receptor source: a woman in her forties with alopecia areata. Some clones in this sample may be carry-over from other donors' samples.

This clonotype occurred a few times. The chain employs TRBV29-1 and TRBJ2-4; maybe TRBD1 (6 bases). Germline CDR1 SQVTM, CDR2 ANQGSEA. The length of the CDR3 is 19 residues. V shed 2 bases and J shed 8 bases, with 31 bases lying between them. In nucleotides, the CDR3 is TGCAGCGTTGAAATCCGACAGGTCCGGTTGAACGGGGCGGAGGACATTCAGTACTTC. Its translation is CSVEIRQVRLNGAEDIQYF. Supplemented by reference TRBV29-1 and TRBJ2-4, the full variable domain reads SAVISQKPSRDICQRGTSLTIQCQVDSQVTMMFWYRQQPGQSLTLIATANQGSEATYESGFVIDKFPISRPNLTFSTLTVSNMSPEDSSIYLCSVEIRQVRLNGAEDIQYFGAGTRLSVL.

This clonotype was observed a handful of times. The V gene is TRBV10-3, the J gene TRBJ2-5; TRBD1 agrees at 7 bases. The CDR3 consists of 12 residues. Trimming at V came to 10 bases and at J to 5 bases, leaving 7 bases not matched to a gene. The germline V gene has CDR1 ENHRY and CDR2 SYGVKD. CDR3 sequence reads: CASRGSSETQYF. As DNA, the CDR3 is TGTGCCAGCAGGGGGTCTAGCGAGACCCAGTACTTC.

This chain joins TRBV20-1 and TRBJ2-7; 7 positions match TRBD2. The ends lost 2 bases at V and 3 bases at J; junction bases unmatched: 7. Germline V lookup: CDR1 DFQATT, CDR2 SNEGSKA (reference sequence). This CDR3 region has 14 residues. The CDR3 region is CSARTGLLVYEQYF. The CDR3 DNA reads TGCAGTGCTAGAACGGGACTACTAGTCTACGAGCAGTACTTC.

Ten or more counts support this clonotype. The rearrangement links TRBV12-3 or TRBV12-4 to TRBJ1-5, with a tentative D call TRBD1 (5 bases). The CDR3 has 14 amino acids. Trimming stripped 5 bases from V and 8 bases from J, with 16 bases between. The CDR3 here is CASSPMGERKPQHF. The CDR3 DNA reads as TGTGCCAGCAGTCCGATGGGGGAGCGGAAGCCCCAGCATTTT.

The sample holds a few counts of this clonotype. This chain links TRBV7-9 with TRBJ2-2; 9 positions match TRBD1. The length of the CDR3 is 17 residues. V shed 5 bases and J 1 base; nucleotides not matched to a gene: 8. Germline lookup yields CDR1 SEHNR and CDR2 FQNEAQ (reference sequence). As DNA, the CDR3 is TGTGCCAGCAGCCAACCCGGACAGGGGAGGAACACCGGGGAGCTGTTTTTT. Its protein is CASSQPGQGRNTGELFF. The full variable domain, rest sourced from reference TRBV7-9 and TRBJ2-2, is DTGVSQNPRHKITKRGQNVTFRCDPISEHNRLYWYRQTLGQGPEFLTYFQNEAQLEKSRLLSDRFSAERPKGSFSTLEIQRTEQGDSAMYLCASSQPGQGRNTGELFFGEGSRLTVL.

The chain employs TRBV7-2 and TRBJ2-5; no definite D call. CDR1 and CDR2 (germline): SGHTA, FQGNSA. CDR3 length equals 16 residues. Trimming removed 1 base from V and 1 base from J, with 13 bases in between. The CDR3 spells CASSLGLSAGQETQYF. The CDR3 DNA reads TGTGCCAGCAGCTTAGGGCTCAGTGCAGGCCAAGAGACCCAGTACTTC.

This clonotype was seen repeatedly, ten times or more. The genes are TRBV5-1 and TRBJ1-6; D not resolved. Germline V gene lookup returns CDR1 SGHRS and CDR2 YFSETQ. The CDR3 covers 16 residues. V gave up 4 bases and J gave up 10 bases, with 21 bases separating them. The CDR3, as DNA: TGCGCCAGCAGCCATGGCATAGGGATATTCGGATCACCCCTCCACTTT. Translated: CASSHGIGIFGSPLHF.

This clonotype came up many times. The rearrangement joins TRBV20-1 to TRBJ2-5; no clear D. This CDR3 comprises 16 residues. V dropped 1 base and J dropped 2 bases, with 17 bases sitting between them. CDR1 and CDR2 from the germline V gene are DFQATT and SNEGSKA (reference sequence). The CDR3 protein is CSARVGLIWSQETQYF. CDR3 bases: TGCAGTGCTAGAGTTGGGTTAATATGGAGTCAAGAGACCCAGTACTTC.

This clonotype was seen more than once but under ten times. The V gene is TRBV4-3, the J gene TRBJ1-4; possible D gene TRBD1, 5 bases. Germline values: CDR1 LGHNA, CDR2 YSLEER. Trimming cost V 7 bases and J 4 bases, with 16 bases left between them. This CDR3 has 15 amino acids. Here the CDR3 DNA reads TGCGCCAGCAAGGGGACGGCCGTGGGTAATGAAAAACTGTTTTTT. Its translation is CASKGTAVGNEKLFF.

This clonotype was counted only a few times. This chain joins TRBV7-2 and TRBJ1-4, with D possibly being TRBD1 (6 bases). This CDR3 region has 11 residues. Germline CDR1 reads SGHTA; CDR2 reads FQGNSA. V was pared by 3 bases and J by 12 bases, with 8 bases between. CDR3 DNA: TGTGCCAGCAGCTTGCGGGGGCAACTGTTTTTT. This codes for CASSLRGQLFF.

This clonotype was seen at least ten times. The V call is TRBV5-1, the J call TRBJ1-5, with D possibly matching TRBD1 (5 bases). The CDR3 spans 16 residues. Between the trimmed V and J ends, which lost 3 bases and 6 bases, there was a span of 19 bases. Germline V gives CDR1 SGHRS, CDR2 YFSETQ. CDR3 protein: CASSSVGPGYGQPQHF. Here the CDR3 DNA reads TGCGCCAGCAGCTCGGTGGGGCCAGGGTATGGTCAGCCCCAGCATTTT.

This clonotype was seen only a few times. V is TRBV2 and J is TRBJ1-1, with 9 positions matching TRBD1. The CDR3 contains 13 residues. CDR1 SNHLY and CDR2 FYNNEI come from the germline V gene. The V gene end was trimmed by 7 bases and the J gene end by 3 bases; junction bases not matched to a gene: 3. The CDR3 DNA sequence: TGTGCCAGCAACGACAGGGGGGACACTGAAGCTTTCTTT. Translating it yields CASNDRGDTEAFF.

A few counts support this clonotype. The chain combines TRBV9 with TRBJ2-3; the match to TRBD2 covers 8 bases. Germline CDR1 reads SGDLS; CDR2 reads YYNGEE. Trimming at V came to 4 bases and at J to 0 bases, leaving 4 bases not matched to a gene. This CDR3 has 15 residues. The CDR3 coding sequence is TGTGCCAGCAGCTACGGGAGGGCCAGCACAGATACGCAGTATTTT. Protein: CASSYGRASTDTQYF.

The chain recombines TRBV21-1 with TRBJ2-7; the table's D call TRBD1 went unverified against the DNA. TRBV21-1 is termed a pseudogene. The CDR3 spans 15 residues. The CDR3 reads CASSGHRGRPEEQYF. The CDR3 DNA reads as TGTGCCAGCAGCGGTCACAGGGGGCGCCCAGAAGAGCAGTACTTC.

This clonotype showed up just a few times. J is TRBJ2-1 and V is TRBV12-5; D possibly matches TRBD1 or TRBD2 (6 bases each). The V end was cut by 5 bases, the J end by 11 bases, with 16 bases between. From germline, CDR1 is LGHNT and CDR2 FRNRAP. CDR3 size: 13 residues. As DNA, the CDR3 is TGTGCTAGTGGTCTTCGCGAGGGGGGCCAGCAGTTCTTC. Encoded protein: CASGLREGGQQFF. Full variable domain (missing parts from reference TRBV12-5 and TRBJ2-1): DARVTQTPRHKVTEMGQEVTMRCQPILGHNTVFWYRQTMMQGLELLAYFRNRAPLDDSGMPKDRFSAEMPDATLATLKIQPSEPRDSAVYFCASGLREGGQQFFGPGTRLTVL.

This rearrangement joins TRBV6-2 or TRBV6-3 to TRBJ2-3; 9 bases are a match to TRBD1. The CDR3 extends over 15 amino acids. V was clipped by 6 bases and J by 0 bases; unmatched bases: 4. CDR1 MNHEY and CDR2 SVGEGT come from the germline V gene. CDR3 loop: CASSGGQGSTDTQYF. The CDR3 DNA follows: TGTGCCAGCAGCGGGGGACAGGGAAGCACAGATACGCAGTATTTT.

This clonotype appeared a few times. The chain recombines TRBV28 with TRBJ1-1, with TRBD1 matching 9 bases. Losses at the gene ends were 5 bases for V and 4 bases for J; bases not matched to a gene: 8. CDR1 MDHEN and CDR2 SYDVKM come from the germline V gene. The CDR3 spans 15 residues. This CDR3 is CASSRRQGVGTEAFF. The CDR3 DNA reads TGTGCCAGCAGTCGACGACAGGGGGTAGGCACTGAAGCTTTCTTT.

The V call is TRBV20-1, the J call TRBJ1-5; D is perhaps TRBD1 (5 bases). CDR3 size: 10 residues. Per germline, CDR1 DFQATT and CDR2 SNEGSKA (reference sequence). V dropped 7 bases and J dropped 9 bases, with 10 bases sitting between them. CDR3 nucleotides: TGCAGTGTCATGGGGCGGCCCCAGCATTTT. Translated: CSVMGRPQHF.

The V and J genes are TRBV20-1 and TRBJ2-3, with 15 bases lining up with TRBD2. After removal of 5 bases from V and 3 bases from J, the junction contained 9 bases not matched to a gene. The CDR3 runs 17 residues. Germline V CDR1 and CDR2: DFQATT, SNEGSKA (reference sequence). The CDR3 region has the DNA TGCAGTGCTGACTCCTCCGGGACTAGCGGGAGGACAGATACGCAGTATTTT. Translation gives CSADSSGTSGRTDTQYF.

This rearrangement joins TRBV28 to TRBJ1-5, with D possibly TRBD1 on 5 matching bases. The CDR3 runs to 15 residues. The germline V and J ends were trimmed by 1 base and 9 bases, with 16 bases remaining between them. CDR1 is MDHEN and CDR2 is SYDVKM in the germline V gene. The CDR3 is CASSLSGTNGLPQHF. In DNA form, the CDR3 reads TGTGCCAGCAGTTTATCGGGGACGAATGGGCTGCCCCAGCATTTT.

A few counts support this clonotype. The chain is built from TRBV13 and TRBJ2-7; 9 positions match TRBD1. From germline, CDR1 is PRHDT and CDR2 FYEKMQ (reference sequence). CDR3 length: 16 amino acids. Losses at the gene ends were 4 bases for V and 6 bases for J; bases not matched to a gene: 13. This chain's CDR3 is CASSSAGQLTGGEQYF. For the CDR3, the DNA is TGTGCCAGCAGCTCAGCCGGACAACTGACAGGGGGCGAGCAGTACTTC.

This chain uses TRBV6-6 with TRBJ2-3; 8 nucleotides line up with TRBD1. Germline CDR1 and CDR2: MNHNY and SVGAGI (reference sequence). The CDR3 contains 15 residues. The V segment lost 4 bases and the J segment 10 bases; nucleotides outside the gene matches: 13. Here the CDR3 DNA reads TGTGCCAGCAGTTCGACAGGGGAGAGGGGTGTCCCGCAGTATTTT. This codes for CASSSTGERGVPQYF.

This sequence joins TRBV20-1 and TRBJ2-1; no definite D call. Germline V gene lookup returns CDR1 DFQATT and CDR2 SNEGSKA (reference sequence). Trimming removed 2 bases from V and 8 bases from J, with 10 bases in between. CDR3 length: 12 amino acids. The CDR3 sequence: CSARKGLYEQFF. The DNA for the CDR3 is TGCAGTGCTAGAAAGGGTCTCTATGAGCAGTTCTTC.

The chain combines TRBV28 with TRBJ2-4; D uncertain. CDR1 MDHEN and CDR2 SYDVKM come from the germline V gene. The CDR3 consists of 13 residues. The ends were cut back, 10 bases at V and 0 bases at J, with 10 bases in the middle. CDR3 residues: CATTDGAKNIQYF. The CDR3 nucleotides read TGTGCCACCACTGACGGAGCCAAAAACATTCAGTACTTC.

The chain is built from TRBV6-2 or TRBV6-3 and TRBJ1-5, with 8 bases fitting TRBD1. Germline V CDR1 and CDR2: MNHEY, SVGEGT. Trimming at V came to 6 bases and at J to 1 base, leaving 5 bases not matched to a gene. This CDR3 has 15 residues. This CDR3 reads CASRPTGGSNQPQHF. CDR3 nucleotides: TGTGCCAGCAGACCAACAGGGGGGAGCAATCAGCCCCAGCATTTT.

This clonotype was seen ten or more times. The chain recombines TRBV6-1 with TRBJ2-3; 9 bases are shared with TRBD2. The CDR3 loop spans 18 amino acids. After removal of 8 bases from V and 4 bases from J, the junction contained 19 bases not matched to a gene. Germline V gene data show CDR1 as MNHNS and CDR2 as SASEGT. CDR3 bases: TGTGCCAGCCTGGAAGTGTCTAGCGGGAAATTTTGGGCAGATACGCAGTATTTT. Its translation: CASLEVSSGKFWADTQYF.

This chain connects TRBV30 to TRBJ1-2; 8 bases agree with TRBD1. V shed 3 bases and J 8 bases; nucleotides not matched to a gene: 11. The length of the CDR3 is 14 residues. Germline-derived CDR1 and CDR2 are GTSNPN and SVGIG (reference sequence). CDR3 DNA sequence: TGTGCCTGGAGGGACCGGACAGGGATAGGCGGCTACACCTTC. Its translation is CAWRDRTGIGGYTF.

This clonotype was counted only a few times. The V gene is TRBV20-1, the J gene TRBJ2-2; 16 bases agree with TRBD2. In germline, CDR1 is DFQATT, CDR2 SNEGSKA (reference sequence). The CDR3 has 19 residues. Losses at the gene ends were 3 bases for V and 6 bases for J; bases not matched to a gene: 13. DNA of the CDR3: TGCAGTGCTAGGAACTCGGGGACTAGCGGGAGGGCCGCCCCCGGGGAGCTGTTTTTT. This translates into CSARNSGTSGRAAPGELFF.

This clonotype was detected only a few times. CDR3 DNA sequence: TGCAGCGTTGAAGTCTGGCAGCTGGCTTTCTTT. Translating it yields CSVEVWQLAFF. V usage is TRBV29-1 and J usage is TRBJ1-1; no firm D call. With 1 base removed from V and 11 bases from J, the gap between germline ends came to 11 bases. Germline V gives CDR1 SQVTM, CDR2 ANQGSEA. This CDR3 has 11 residues.

The rearrangement links TRBV27 to TRBJ2-1; D is perhaps TRBD1 (5 bases). The germline V gene encodes CDR1 MNHEY and CDR2 SMNVEV (reference sequence). The CDR3 runs to 16 residues. The V end lost 7 bases, the J end lost 7 bases, and 23 bases lay between the germline ends. This CDR3 reads CASTPLGQGNRNEQFF. For the CDR3, the DNA is TGTGCCAGCACTCCATTAGGGCAGGGAAACCGAAATGAGCAGTTCTTC.

The rearrangement joins TRBV5-1 to TRBJ1-1, with D possibly being TRBD1 (5 bases). The CDR3 runs 13 residues. The V gene's germline CDR1 is SGHRS and CDR2 YFSETQ. Trimming removed 0 bases at V and 6 bases at J, with 9 bases between. CDR3 protein: CASSLEPGSEAFF. CDR3 DNA: TGCGCCAGCAGCTTGGAGCCAGGGTCTGAAGCTTTCTTT.

At least ten counts were recorded for this clonotype. The chain combines TRBV12-3 or TRBV12-4 with TRBJ2-5; tentative D call: TRBD1 (6 bases). The CDR3 extends over 15 amino acids. V lost 5 bases and J lost 5, with 18 bases in between. CDR3 residues: CASSPSYRVLETQYF. In DNA form, the CDR3 reads TGTGCCAGCAGTCCCAGCTACAGGGTCCTGGAGACCCAGTACTTC.